These 24 T cell receptor beta chains were sequenced from one sample in a study of T-cell memory formation after mild COVID-19. TCRdb re-called the 5' RACE reads through MiXCR, storing one row per CDR3 protein. The table shows 150,000 to 200,000 distinct CDR3 sequences, with roughly 11% occurring only once. The source material was PBMCs or a T cell subset sorted from them (not recorded which). The receptor set was obtained from a man aged 18 to 30 who had mild COVID-19 (a few samples of this study predate the infection). Cell type and time point are not known.

This clonotype has just a few counts. The genes are TRBV6-1 and TRBJ2-7, with a possible D match to TRBD2 (5 bases). The germline gives CDR1 MNHNS, CDR2 SASEGT. V lost 6 bases and J 0 bases, leaving 12 bases between the germline ends. The CDR3 totals 14 residues. The CDR3 DNA reads as TGTGCCAGCAGACCCACGGGGTCCTCCTACGAGCAGTACGTC. Translation gives CASRPTGSSYEQYV.

This clonotype was seen a few times. This chain connects TRBV29-1 to TRBJ2-5; no clear D. Germline values: CDR1 SQVTM, CDR2 ANQGSEA. Trimming removed 4 bases at V and 5 bases at J, with 2 bases between. The CDR3 has 9 amino acids. In DNA, the CDR3 is TGCAGCGTTGGTGAGACCCAGTACTTC. Translation gives CSVGETQYF.

This clonotype was seen a few times. The chain carries TRBV5-4 and TRBJ1-3; D perhaps matches TRBD1 (5 bases). Trimming left V 4 bases short and J 2 bases short, with 16 bases between. Germline V CDR1 and CDR2: SGHNT, YYREEE (reference sequence). This CDR3 has 16 amino acids. CDR3 coding DNA: TGTGCCAGCAGCCCGCAGGGAGGAATGGCTGGAAACACCATATATTTT. Its translation: CASSPQGGMAGNTIYF. The full variable domain, its missing parts supplied by reference TRBV5-4 and TRBJ1-3, is ETGVTQSPTHLIKTRGQQVTLRCSSQSGHNTVSWYQQALGQGPQFIFQYYREEENGRGNFPPRFSGLQFPNYSSELNVNALELDDSALYLCASSPQGGMAGNTIYFGEGSWLTVV.

About this clonotype: Mismatch with germline at one junction end may stem from a read error. The rearrangement links TRBV25-1 to TRBJ1-2; TRBD1 agrees at 9 bases. Germline lookup yields CDR1 MGHDK and CDR2 SYGVNS. This CDR3 has 16 residues. This CDR3 reads CDSSEPRTGESYGYTF. DNA of the CDR3: TGTGACAGCAGTGAACCCCGGACAGGGGAAAGCTATGGCTACACCTTC.

The table lists this clonotype with many counts. This sequence joins TRBV7-2 and TRBJ1-1; the match to TRBD1 covers 8 bases. The V gene's germline CDR1 is SGHTA and CDR2 FQGNSA. The CDR3 has 13 amino acids. V gave up 4 bases and J gave up 7 bases; unmatched junction bases: 5. The CDR3 nucleotides read TGTGCCAGCAGCTCCGGGACAGGCCTTGAAGCTTTCTTT. Translated, it gives CASSSGTGLEAFF.

A few counts support this clonotype. The V gene is TRBV4-3, the J gene TRBJ2-3, with 8 bases identical to TRBD2. Trimming took 4 bases from V and 5 from J; bases not matched to a gene: 5. The CDR3 contains 14 residues. Germline V lookup: CDR1 LGHNA, CDR2 YSLEER. The CDR3 region is CASSRHRGGDTQYF. DNA for the CDR3: TGCGCCAGCAGCCGGCACCGGGGGGGAGATACGCAGTATTTT.

V and J are TRBV20-1 and TRBJ2-1; D unresolved. Trimming pared 1 base from V and 0 bases from J, leaving 4 bases between. The CDR3 is made up of 13 amino acids. Germline V CDR1 and CDR2: DFQATT, SNEGSKA (reference sequence). The DNA of the CDR3 is TGCAGTGCTAGAGGTTTCTCCTACAATGAGCAGTTCTTC. Amino acid sequence: CSARGFSYNEQFF.

The rearrangement uses TRBV30 and TRBJ1-5; no clear D. The CDR3 length is 12 residues. V was cut by 3 bases and J by 3 bases, with 6 bases left in between. Looked up from germline, CDR1 is GTSNPN and CDR2 is SVGIG (reference sequence). As DNA, the CDR3 is TGTGCCTGGAGAACTAACAATCAGCCCCAGCATTTT. Translated: CAWRTNNQPQHF.

This clonotype came up a few times. The chain employs TRBV6-6 and TRBJ1-5; 7 nucleotides line up with TRBD1. The CDR3 has 13 amino acids. The V and J ends lost 8 bases and 3 bases, in that order; junction bases with no gene match: 4. Germline CDR1 and CDR2: MNHNY and SVGAGI (reference sequence). The CDR3 nucleotides read TGTGCCAGCCGGGACAGATCCAATCAGCCCCAGCATTTT. Amino acid sequence: CASRDRSNQPQHF.

The chain employs TRBV4-1 and TRBJ2-3; D is uncertain. The CDR3 totals 14 residues. Per the germline V gene, CDR1 is MGHRA and CDR2 is YSYEKL. Trimming removed 1 base at V and 2 bases at J, with 7 bases between. The CDR3 reads CASSQGRTTDTQYF. For the CDR3, the DNA is TGCGCCAGCAGCCAAGGCCGGACCACAGATACGCAGTATTTT.

This clonotype was counted only a few times. The rearrangement uses TRBV7-8 and TRBJ2-2; possible D gene TRBD2, 5 bases. Trimming pared 5 bases from V and 7 bases from J, leaving 17 bases between. This CDR3 has 15 residues. CDR1 SGHVS and CDR2 FQNEAQ come from the germline V gene. The CDR3: CASSDPRPRDGELFF. The CDR3 nucleotides read TGTGCCAGCAGCGACCCGCGGCCCCGGGACGGGGAGCTGTTTTTT.

There are a few counts of this clonotype. The rearrangement uses TRBV7-2 and TRBJ2-1, with a possible D match to TRBD2 (6 bases). Germline CDR1 SGHTA, CDR2 FQGNSA. The CDR3 runs to 11 residues. V lost 8 bases to trimming and J lost 8 bases, with 10 bases between them. The CDR3 nucleotides are TGTGCCAGCGGGGGGATCCATGAGCAGTTCTTC. It yields the protein CASGGIHEQFF. The variable domain in full, completed from reference TRBV7-2 and TRBJ2-1, reads GAGVSQSPSNKVTEKGKDVELRCDPISGHTALYWYRQSLGQGLEFLIYFQGNSAPDKSGLPSDRFSAERTGGSVSTLTIQRTQQEDSAVYLCASGGIHEQFFGPGTRLTVL.

The V gene is TRBV11-2, the J gene TRBJ2-1, with 8 nucleotides matching TRBD2. J gave up 6 bases and V 1 base, and 11 bases lay outside the gene matches. The CDR3 consists of 17 residues. Germline values: CDR1 SGHAT, CDR2 FQNNGV. The CDR3: CASSLVLMAGGGNEQFF. As DNA, the CDR3 is TGTGCCAGCAGCTTAGTATTGATGGCGGGGGGCGGCAATGAGCAGTTCTTC.

The genes are TRBV6-5 and TRBJ1-2; D gene uncertain. The V end lost 6 bases, the J end lost 4 bases, and 12 bases lay between the germline ends. Germline CDR1 is MNHEY and CDR2 is SVGAGI. CDR3 length: 13 amino acids. This CDR3 reads CASSPGPSYGYTF. As DNA, the CDR3 is TGTGCCAGCAGCCCCGGGCCTTCCTATGGCTACACCTTC.

This clonotype occurred a few times. The chain combines TRBV12-3 or TRBV12-4 with TRBJ2-7; D assignment may be TRBD1 or TRBD2 (5 bases each). The V end was cut by 5 bases, the J end by 1 base, with 9 bases between. CDR3 length: 13 amino acids. Here the CDR3 reads CASSIEGSYEQYF. The CDR3 DNA reads TGTGCCAGCAGTATAGAGGGGTCCTACGAGCAGTACTTC.

This clonotype was seen many times. V usage is TRBV10-2 and J usage is TRBJ2-2; D may be TRBD2 (6 bases). CDR1 is WSHSY, CDR2 SAAADI, per germline. The CDR3 contains 15 residues. V was cut by 8 bases and J by 2 bases, with 15 bases left in between. This CDR3 reads CASEEEGRNTGELFF. The CDR3 coding sequence is TGCGCCAGCGAGGAGGAGGGCAGAAACACCGGGGAGCTGTTTTTT.

This clonotype was counted only a few times. The rearrangement joins TRBV9 to TRBJ2-3, with D tentatively TRBD2 (5 bases). Germline V gene lookup returns CDR1 SGDLS and CDR2 YYNGEE. This CDR3 is built from 15 residues. Trimming took 0 bases from V and 0 from J, leaving 8 bases between them. The CDR3 nucleotides are TGTGCCAGCAGCGTAGCGGGAATTAGCACAGATACGCAGTATTTT. This gives the protein CASSVAGISTDTQYF.

This rearrangement joins TRBV4-2 to TRBJ2-3, with 10 bases aligning to TRBD2. The J segment lost 3 bases and the V segment lost 0 bases, leaving 0 bases of the junction unmatched. The CDR3 has 15 amino acids. Germline CDR1 and CDR2: LGHNA and YNFKEQ. CDR3 region: CASSQEGLATDTQYF. The DNA of the CDR3 is TGTGCCAGCAGCCAAGAGGGACTAGCGACAGATACGCAGTATTTT.

This clonotype was observed a handful of times. The J gene is TRBJ2-5, the V gene TRBV2, with D maybe TRBD2 (6 bases). V lost 11 bases, J lost 3 bases, and 10 bases lay in between. The CDR3 is made up of 11 amino acids. Germline V gives CDR1 SNHLY, CDR2 FYNNEI. Here the CDR3 DNA reads TGTGCCGGAGAGCGGGAAGAGACCCAGTACTTC. Its translation: CAGEREETQYF.

This clonotype was observed at least ten times. The J gene is TRBJ1-1, the V gene TRBV7-2; TRBD1 might be the D (6 bases). Between the trimmed V and J ends, which lost 3 bases and 10 bases, there was a span of 9 bases. The CDR3 loop spans 11 amino acids. The germline gives CDR1 SGHTA, CDR2 FQGNSA. CDR3 region: CASSFGGAAFF. The CDR3 DNA reads TGTGCCAGCAGCTTTGGGGGGGCAGCTTTCTTT.

The V and J genes are TRBV4-1 and TRBJ2-7; TRBD2 is a possible D gene (5 bases). The CDR3 is 14 residues long. V lost 10 bases and J 0 bases, leaving 16 bases between the germline ends. Per the germline V gene, CDR1 is MGHRA and CDR2 is YSYEKL. CDR3 sequence reads: CATKPGRGSYEQYF. Here the CDR3 DNA reads TGCGCCACCAAACCAGGACGGGGCTCCTACGAGCAGTACTTC.

This clonotype was detected many times. This sequence joins TRBV7-9 and TRBJ2-7, with 8 positions matching TRBD1. Germline V gives CDR1 SEHNR, CDR2 FQNEAQ (reference sequence). The CDR3 sequence is 16 residues long. J lost 1 base, V lost 1 base, and 6 bases had no gene match. CDR3 residues: CASSLGAGGASYEQYV. CDR3 sequence (DNA): TGTGCCAGCAGCTTAGGGGCAGGGGGCGCATCCTACGAGCAGTACGTC.

The CDR3 nucleotides read TGCGCCAGCAGCATAGGACAGACAGATACGCAGTATTTT. Protein product: CASSIGQTDTQYF. The chain has TRBV5-1 and TRBJ2-3, with D possibly being TRBD1 (6 bases). CDR3 size: 13 residues. Germline V gene lookup returns CDR1 SGHRS and CDR2 YFSETQ. Between the trimmed V and J ends, which lost 4 bases and 3 bases, there was a span of 9 bases.

The V gene is TRBV6-5, the J gene TRBJ2-1, with TRBD2 matching 9 bases. Looked up from germline, CDR1 is MNHEY and CDR2 is SVGAGI. This CDR3 spans 15 amino acids. With V trimmed by 5 bases and J by 4 bases, 6 bases remained unmatched. The CDR3 region is CASSTASGDYNEQFF. The CDR3 DNA reads TGTGCCAGCAGTACCGCTAGCGGGGATTACAATGAGCAGTTCTTC.